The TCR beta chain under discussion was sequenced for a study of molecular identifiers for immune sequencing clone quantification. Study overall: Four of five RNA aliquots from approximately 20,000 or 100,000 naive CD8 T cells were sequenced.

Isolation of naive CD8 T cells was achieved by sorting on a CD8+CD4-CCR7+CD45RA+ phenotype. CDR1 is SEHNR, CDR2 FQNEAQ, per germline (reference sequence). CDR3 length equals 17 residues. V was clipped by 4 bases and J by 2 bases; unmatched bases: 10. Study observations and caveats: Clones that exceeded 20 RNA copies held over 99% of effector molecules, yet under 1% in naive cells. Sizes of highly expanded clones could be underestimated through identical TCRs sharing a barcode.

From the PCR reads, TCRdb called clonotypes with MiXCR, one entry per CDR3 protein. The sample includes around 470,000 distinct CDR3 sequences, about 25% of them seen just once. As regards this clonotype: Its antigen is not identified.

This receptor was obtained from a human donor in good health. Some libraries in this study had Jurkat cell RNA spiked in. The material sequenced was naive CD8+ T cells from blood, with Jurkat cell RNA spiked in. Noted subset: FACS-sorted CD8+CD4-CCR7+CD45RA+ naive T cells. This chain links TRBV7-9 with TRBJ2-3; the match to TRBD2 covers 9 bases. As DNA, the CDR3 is TGTGCCAGCAGCTCCACTCGGACTAGCGCCTACACAGATACGCAGTATTTT. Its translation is CASSSTRTSAYTDTQYF.